A single sample is the source of the 16 T cell receptor beta chains below, sequenced in a study of blood T cell repertoires in COVID-19. The assay was immunoSEQ multiplex PCR, and TCRdb's table has in-frame clones only and misses some. The sample holds under 170,000 clones, roughly 85% seen once. Sequenced sample: peripheral blood. These receptors originate from a man in his 70s with acute or convalescent COVID-19.

V and J are TRBV5-1 and TRBJ2-1; D is undetermined. V was cut by 0 bases and J by 7 bases, with 11 bases left in between. CDR3 length equals 14 residues. Germline V CDR1 and CDR2: SGHRS, YFSETQ. The CDR3 coding sequence is TGCGCCAGCAGCTTGGTTAACCCTATGAATGAGCAGTTCTTC. Translation: CASSLVNPMNEQFF.

The V and J genes are TRBV19 and TRBJ2-2, with TRBD2 identical over 8 bases. Germline CDR1 reads LNHDA; CDR2 reads SQIVND (reference sequence). Trimming at V came to 3 bases and at J to 4 bases, leaving 7 bases not matched to a gene. This CDR3 has 16 amino acids. CDR3 region: CASSIAAGATTGELFF. The CDR3 nucleotides are TGTGCCAGTAGTATTGCAGCGGGGGCGACCACCGGGGAGCTGTTTTTT.

The V gene is TRBV10-3, the J gene TRBJ2-3; TRBD2 matches at 12 bases. Germline loops: CDR1 ENHRY, CDR2 SYGVKD. V trimming: 10 bases; J trimming: 6 bases; junction bases outside the gene matches: 11. The CDR3 totals 15 residues. In DNA form, the CDR3 reads TGTGCCACCCTCGGACTAGCGGGAATGGTGGATACGCAGTATTTT. Translation: CATLGLAGMVDTQYF.

In this sample, this clone turned up a few times. CDR3 nucleotide sequence: TGTGCCAGCAGTCCGGGAGGGGATAATTCACCCCTCCACTTT. This sequence encodes CASSPGGDNSPLHF. This sequence joins TRBV28 and TRBJ1-6; TRBD1 is a possible D gene (5 bases). CDR1 is MDHEN, CDR2 SYDVKM, per germline. This CDR3 comprises 14 residues. With 5 bases removed from V and 5 bases from J, the gap between germline ends came to 10 bases.

This clone was seen just once. The DNA for the CDR3 is TGTGCCAGCAGCTATCGGGACAGAAATTCACCCCTCCACTTT. It translates to CASSYRDRNSPLHF. The V and J genes are TRBV5-4 and TRBJ1-6; 7 nucleotides align to TRBD1. J lost 7 bases, V lost 3 bases, and 4 bases had no gene match. CDR1 is SGHNT and CDR2 is YYREEE in the germline V gene (reference sequence). The CDR3 covers 14 residues.

The rearrangement joins TRBV28 to TRBJ1-4, with TRBD1 identical over 10 bases. The CDR3 length is 16 residues. Germline-derived CDR1 and CDR2 are MDHEN and SYDVKM. Germline trimming cut 1 base from V and 8 bases from J; bases unmatched to any gene: 7. Here the CDR3 DNA reads TGTGCCAGCAGTTTATTTTATGGGACAGGGGCAGAAAAACTGTTTTTT. As protein: CASSLFYGTGAEKLFF.

CDR3 amino acids: CASSPDRGYQPQHF. The CDR3 DNA is TGTGCCAGCAGTCCAGACAGGGGTTATCAGCCCCAGCATTTT. This chain connects TRBV6-5 to TRBJ1-5, with 8 bases that match TRBD1. Losses at the gene ends were 5 bases for V and 5 bases for J; bases not matched to a gene: 5. Germline V gives CDR1 MNHEY, CDR2 SVGAGI. The CDR3 loop spans 14 amino acids.

The chain couples TRBV5-1 to TRBJ1-3; D gene unclear. From germline, CDR1 is SGHRS and CDR2 YFSETQ. The germline V and J ends were trimmed by 0 bases and 0 bases, with 10 bases remaining between them. This CDR3 contains 16 residues. CDR3 amino acids: CASSLEVQSSGNTIYF. In nucleotides, the CDR3 is TGCGCCAGCAGCTTGGAAGTACAGAGCTCTGGAAACACCATATATTTT.

This clone was observed a few times. The chain has TRBV29-1 and TRBJ2-1; 13 bases are shared with TRBD2. V trimming: 5 bases; J trimming: 6 bases; junction bases outside the gene matches: 4. Germline V gene lookup returns CDR1 SQVTM and CDR2 ANQGSEA. This CDR3 contains 14 residues. CDR3 region: CSVPGLAGRNEQFF. The CDR3 DNA follows: TGCAGCGTTCCGGGACTAGCGGGACGCAATGAGCAGTTCTTC.

The rearrangement joins TRBV28 to TRBJ2-1; D might be TRBD1 (6 bases). The CDR3 covers 14 residues. Germline CDR1 MDHEN, CDR2 SYDVKM. Trimming cost V 5 bases and J 4 bases, with 12 bases left between them. The CDR3 DNA sequence: TGTGCCAGCAGTCCCATAGGACAGTACAATGAGCAGTTCTTC. It encodes CASSPIGQYNEQFF.

This chain uses TRBV28 with TRBJ1-2, with D possibly being TRBD1 (6 bases). The germline CDR1 and CDR2 sequences are MDHEN and SYDVKM. Trimming shortened V by 6 bases and J by 2 bases, and 13 bases separated the two germline ends. This CDR3 has 14 residues. This CDR3 is CASRRGGPNYGYTF. The DNA of the CDR3 is TGTGCCAGCAGGAGGGGGGGGCCCAACTATGGCTACACCTTC.

This clone was seen only once. This chain connects TRBV5-4 to TRBJ2-1; 7 bases map to TRBD2. The germline V gene has CDR1 SGHNT and CDR2 YYREEE (reference sequence). The CDR3 spans 16 residues. The ends lost 5 bases at V and 2 bases at J; junction bases unmatched: 10. In nucleotides, the CDR3 is TGTGCCAGCAGTTCGAGGGTCCTAGCGGCCTACAATGAGCAGTTCTTC. Translating it yields CASSSRVLAAYNEQFF.

With regard to this clone: Other DNA sequences in this sample translate to the same CDR3. V is TRBV6-5 and J is TRBJ1-2; 8 nucleotides align to TRBD1. There are 13 residues in the CDR3. Germline CDR1 reads MNHEY; CDR2 reads SVGAGI. Germline trimming cut 7 bases from V and 4 bases from J; bases unmatched to any gene: 5. CDR3 nucleotide sequence: TGTGCCAGCACAGGACAGGGCCCCTATGGCTACACCTTC. Translated: CASTGQGPYGYTF.

The chain combines TRBV6-2 or TRBV6-3 with TRBJ2-7; D ambiguous. Germline CDR1 MNHEY, CDR2 SVGEGT. Deletions cut 6 bases from V and 0 bases from J, with 24 bases between. This CDR3 is 18 amino acids long. The CDR3 nucleotides are TGTGCCAGCAGCACAACTAACCCCATGACCCAATACTCCTACGAGCAGTACTTC. Translated: CASSTTNPMTQYSYEQYF.

The rearrangement links TRBV2 to TRBJ1-5; 9 bases fit TRBD1. CDR3 length: 16 amino acids. CDR1 and CDR2 (germline): SNHLY, FYNNEI. V gave up 6 bases and J gave up 4 bases; unmatched junction bases: 10. CDR3 nucleotides: TGTGCCAGCAGCAACACAGGGGGCGGGGGGAATCAGCCCCAGCATTTT. This sequence encodes CASSNTGGGGNQPQHF.

The CDR3 sequence is CASSFSTGNLQETQYF. The CDR3 region has the DNA TGTGCCAGCAGTTTTAGCACAGGGAACCTCCAAGAGACCCAGTACTTC. The chain joins TRBV28 to TRBJ2-5; possible D gene TRBD1, 6 bases. This CDR3 is 16 amino acids long. The V and J ends lost 3 bases and 1 base respectively, with 15 bases between them. CDR1 and CDR2 (germline): MDHEN, SYDVKM.